Shown below are 3 T cell receptor beta chains from a single sample sequenced in a study of T-cell reconstitution after alpha-beta-depleted transplantation in children. TCRbeta library construction was performed incorporating unique molecular identifiers. TCRdb fed the PCR reads into MiXCR, producing one record per CDR3 protein. The table includes approximately 93,000 distinct CDR3 sequences, roughly 8.8% detected once. The source material was PBMCs from the stem cell graft donor, sampled from the stem cell graft. The receptors were gathered from a human donor who donated a stem cell graft to a child with congenital amegakaryocytic thrombocytopenia.

This clonotype was detected many times. V gene TRBV7-7 combines with J gene TRBJ2-5; D not resolved. Per germline, CDR1 SSHAT and CDR2 FNYEAQ (reference sequence). This CDR3 comprises 13 residues. V lost 1 base to trimming and J lost 3 bases, with 6 bases between them. The DNA for the CDR3 is TGTGCCAGCAGCTTAGGGGCAGAAGAGACCCAGTACTTC. This sequence encodes CASSLGAEETQYF.

This clonotype was counted many times. The genes are TRBV28 and TRBJ2-7; D unclear. The CDR3 runs to 12 residues. Trimming cost V 5 bases and J 2 bases, with 7 bases left between them. Germline CDR1 reads MDHEN; CDR2 reads SYDVKM. CDR3 loop: CASSPSAYEQYF. The CDR3 nucleotides read TGTGCCAGCAGTCCCTCGGCCTACGAGCAGTACTTC.

This clonotype appeared many times. This sequence joins TRBV20-1 and TRBJ2-3, with 8 bases matching TRBD2. V lost 6 bases and J lost 5; bases outside the gene matches: 10. Germline values: CDR1 DFQATT, CDR2 SNEGSKA (reference sequence). The CDR3 sequence is 14 residues long. CDR3 residues: CSAALAVGLDTQYF. The CDR3 DNA is TGCAGTGCAGCACTAGCGGTGGGCCTAGATACGCAGTATTTT.